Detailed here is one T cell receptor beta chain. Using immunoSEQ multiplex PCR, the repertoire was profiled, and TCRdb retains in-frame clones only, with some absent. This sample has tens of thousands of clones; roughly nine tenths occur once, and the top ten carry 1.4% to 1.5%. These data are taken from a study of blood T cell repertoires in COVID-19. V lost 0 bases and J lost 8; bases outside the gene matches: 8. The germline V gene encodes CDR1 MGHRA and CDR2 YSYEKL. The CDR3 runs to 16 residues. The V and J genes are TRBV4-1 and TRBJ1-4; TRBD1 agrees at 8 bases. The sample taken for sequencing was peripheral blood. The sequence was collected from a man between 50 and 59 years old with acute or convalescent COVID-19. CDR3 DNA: TGCGCCAGCAGCCAAGATCCGGGACAGGCTTCCGAAAAACTGTTTTTT. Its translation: CASSQDPGQASEKLFF.